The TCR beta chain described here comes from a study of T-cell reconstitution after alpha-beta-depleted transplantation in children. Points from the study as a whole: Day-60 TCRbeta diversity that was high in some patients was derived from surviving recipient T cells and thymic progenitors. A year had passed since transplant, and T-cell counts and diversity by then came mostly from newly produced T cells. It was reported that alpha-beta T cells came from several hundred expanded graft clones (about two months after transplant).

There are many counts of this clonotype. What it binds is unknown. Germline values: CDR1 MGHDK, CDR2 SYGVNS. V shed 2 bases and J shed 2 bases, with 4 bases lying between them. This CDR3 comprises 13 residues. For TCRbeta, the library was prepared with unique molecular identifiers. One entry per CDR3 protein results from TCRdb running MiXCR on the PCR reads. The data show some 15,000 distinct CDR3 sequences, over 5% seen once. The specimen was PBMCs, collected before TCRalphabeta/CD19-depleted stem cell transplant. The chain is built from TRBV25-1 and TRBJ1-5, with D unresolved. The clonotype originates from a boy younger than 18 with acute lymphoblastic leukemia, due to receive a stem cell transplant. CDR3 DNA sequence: TGTGCCAGCAGTGAACTAGGCAATCAGCCCCAGCATTTT. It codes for CASSELGNQPQHF.